This TCR beta chain was retrieved from a study of blood T cell repertoires in COVID-19. From germline, CDR1 is MNHEY and CDR2 SVGAGI. There are 15 residues in the CDR3. V lost 5 bases and J 0 bases, leaving 13 bases between the germline ends. Here immunoSEQ multiplex PCR was the method, and the copy in TCRdb shows in-frame clones only, minus some. The data contain some 68,000 clones, about 90% of them singletons. Seattle cases were enrolled at active infection and followed longitudinally. What was sequenced was peripheral blood. The rearrangement uses TRBV6-5 and TRBJ1-1; TRBD1 might be the D (6 bases). This receptor was identified in a man aged 50-59 years with COVID-19, enrolled during active disease. The chain's CDR3 is CASSNQQGLNTEAFF. The CDR3 region has the DNA TGTGCCAGCAGTAACCAACAGGGTTTGAACACTGAAGCTTTCTTT.